The source of this T cell receptor (beta chain) is a study of shared clonotypes between healthy human individuals. Across the whole study: Per-donor plates numbered three CD4 naive, three CD4 memory, two CD8 naive and one CD8 memory.

Germline CDR1 reads MNHEY; CDR2 reads SVGAGI. The CDR3 consists of 16 residues. Losses at the gene ends were 4 bases for V and 4 bases for J; bases not matched to a gene: 7. Study-level findings and limits: Estimated richness values were generally larger in naive subsets than in memory subsets.

The assay was immunoSEQ multiplex PCR, and TCRdb's table has in-frame clones only and misses some. The sample shows about 2.4 million clones, around 90% of them seen only once. A note on this clone: The antigen is not known.

The chain has TRBV6-5 and TRBJ1-5; 10 bases agree with TRBD1. The receptor's source is a man between 18 and 35 years old in good health. The specimen was naive CD4+ T cells sorted from blood. Noted subset: CD45RA+ positively selected. The CDR3 sequence is CASSSLGQGLNQPQHF. The CDR3 DNA reads TGTGCCAGCAGTTCCCTGGGACAGGGGCTAAATCAGCCCCAGCATTTT.